This TCR beta chain was documented in a study of Graves' ophthalmopathy and Graves' hyperthyroidism (dated by TCRdb to the late 2010s). Regarding the research as a whole: Peripheral blood samples were taken at the time of initial diagnosis, before any treatment was given. Following sampling, methimazole starting at 30 mg daily was administered to hyperthyroidism patients, and high-dose intravenous methylprednisolone was administered to ophthalmopathy patients. In total, approximately 130 blood samples were TCR-sequenced: around 42 ophthalmopathy, roughly 77 hyperthyroidism and roughly 17 hyperthyroidism-to-ophthalmopathy patients. An independent validation cohort was composed of fewer than 20 hyperthyroidism patients and over 15 patients who later progressed from hyperthyroidism to ophthalmopathy. To explore V-J signatures that separate ophthalmopathy from hyperthyroidism, a discovery set of about a hundred patients was enrolled, consisting of more than 40 with ophthalmopathy and fewer than 60 with stable hyperthyroidism. TCR beta repertoire signatures were used to distinguish Graves' ophthalmopathy from Graves' hyperthyroidism and to predict progression to ophthalmopathy. In more than five hyperthyroidism patients, the T-cell repertoires found in thyroid tissue were compared with those found in blood.

The investigation overall reported the following: Sample size was not predetermined statistically, and investigators were not blinded to group allocation. In validation, the model predicted ophthalmopathy progression with more than 55% sensitivity and approximately 78% specificity; some 13 predicted patients were CT-confirmed with GO in a median of approximately 6.2 months. Most expanded thyroid clonotypes with frequency above 0.001 were also detected in blood, suggesting blood repertoires may reflect the thyroid immune response. In cross-validation, the 13-signature model distinguished ophthalmopathy from stable hyperthyroidism with 85% to 90% sensitivity and approximately 81% specificity, and in the test set the corresponding values were roughly 80% and 76%.

This clonotype was observed at least ten times. What this receptor recognizes is not known. One base away there is no much larger clone; base qualities are not given. Hyperthyroidism was considered stable if no progression to ophthalmopathy occurred within 18 months of follow-up. Patients with hyperthyroidism were aged 18 to 65 years, had been newly diagnosed, and had a disease duration of less than 2 months. Patients were excluded if they had other autoimmune diseases, uncontrolled infections, pregnancy or lactation. Diagnosis was based on clinical symptoms, serum thyroxine, TRAb, thyroid ultrasound and orbital computed tomography. PBMCs were isolated from approximately 10 ml of fresh peripheral blood by Ficoll-Paque density gradient centrifugation. Total RNA was extracted with Trizol reagent and quality-checked on an Agilent 2100 Bioanalyzer. TCR beta CDR3 regions were amplified from RNA transcripts for repertoire sequencing. The first round was an RT-PCR using HTBI primers with the Qiagen OneStep RT-PCR kit, and this first round was followed by a second-round multiplex PCR, then size selection and purification. Libraries were sequenced paired-end with 100 bp reads on an Illumina HiSeq2000. The paper's processing steps were these. Reads were processed with SOAPnuke, discarding reads with adapters, uncalled bases, mean Phred below 15, or no exact constant-primer or identifier match. High-quality paired reads were merged with COPE v1.2.5. Unique nucleotide sequences were defined as clonotypes and aligned to IMGT TRB V, D and J references using MiTCR v1.1. The analysis was limited to V-J combinations with a frequency above 0.0001, which together covered 99% to 99.2% of the repertoires. For each V-J combination, a TCR clonal expansion and chaos score was defined as the ratio of F50 clonal expansion to chaos observed in the TCRdist matrix. Welch's t-statistics and random forest were used to narrow the features down to around twelve V-J combinations, which were then fed into a naive Bayes classifier. The similarity between thyroid and blood repertoires was quantified using the Morisita-Horn index. TCRdb itself trimmed the public reads at Q25 with fastp, ran MiXCR and retained productive beta chains. Each CDR3 protein gets just one entry, which takes the most common genes and DNA from the rows behind it. The V and J calls were not made by the authors but by TCRdb's processing. The sample table lists some 360,000 distinct CDR3 sequences, about a sixth of them with a count of one. The ten largest clones take up about 2.4% of the sample.

The junction shows trimming of 6 bases on V and 3 bases on J, plus 11 bases between the germline ends. Inclusive of the bounding cysteine and phenylalanine, the CDR3 is 12 residues long. Of all the DNA, just the CDR3 is kept, 36 bases in frame from base 1. Looking up the germline V gene (reference sequence) yields CDR1 DFQATT and CDR2 SNEGSKA. The sample comprised peripheral blood. The sequence came from an adult woman with stable Graves' hyperthyroidism. The chain couples TRBV20-1 to TRBJ2-5; the D gene is perhaps TRBD1, on 6 matching bases. The CDR3: CSAPDRKETQYF. Here is the DNA: TGCAGTGCCCCTGACAGGAAAGAGACCCAGTACTTC.